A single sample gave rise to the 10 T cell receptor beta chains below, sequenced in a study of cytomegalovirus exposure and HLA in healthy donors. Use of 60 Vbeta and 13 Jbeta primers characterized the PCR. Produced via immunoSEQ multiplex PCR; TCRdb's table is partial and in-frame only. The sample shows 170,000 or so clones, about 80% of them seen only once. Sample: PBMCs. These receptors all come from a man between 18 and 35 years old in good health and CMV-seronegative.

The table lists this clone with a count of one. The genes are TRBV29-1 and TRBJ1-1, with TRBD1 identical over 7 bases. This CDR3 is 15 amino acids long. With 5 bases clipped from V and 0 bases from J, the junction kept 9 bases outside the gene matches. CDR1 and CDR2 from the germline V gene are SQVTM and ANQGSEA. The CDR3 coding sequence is TGCAGCGTTTTTGGACAGGTGATGATGAACACTGAAGCTTTCTTT. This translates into CSVFGQVMMNTEAFF.

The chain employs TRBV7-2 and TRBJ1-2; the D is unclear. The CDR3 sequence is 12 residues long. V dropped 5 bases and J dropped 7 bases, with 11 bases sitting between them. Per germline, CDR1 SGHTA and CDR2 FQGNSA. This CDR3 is CASSGGIRGYTF. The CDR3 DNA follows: TGTGCCAGCAGCGGCGGGATTCGTGGCTACACCTTC.

The CDR3 DNA follows: TGTGCCAGCGTTCGGCAGGGCGGAAATCAGCCCCAGCATTTT. Its protein is CASVRQGGNQPQHF. This chain connects TRBV19 to TRBJ1-5, with a weak D call TRBD1 (5 bases). V gave up 9 bases and J gave up 4 bases, with 16 bases separating them. The CDR3 loop spans 14 amino acids. Germline CDR1 LNHDA, CDR2 SQIVND (reference sequence).

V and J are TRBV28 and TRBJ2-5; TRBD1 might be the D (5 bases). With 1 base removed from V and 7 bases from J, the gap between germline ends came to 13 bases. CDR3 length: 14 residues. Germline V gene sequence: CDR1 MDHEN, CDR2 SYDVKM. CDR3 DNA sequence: TGTGCCAGCAGTTTATCTCAGGGTTGGGGGACCCAGTACTTC. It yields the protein CASSLSQGWGTQYF.

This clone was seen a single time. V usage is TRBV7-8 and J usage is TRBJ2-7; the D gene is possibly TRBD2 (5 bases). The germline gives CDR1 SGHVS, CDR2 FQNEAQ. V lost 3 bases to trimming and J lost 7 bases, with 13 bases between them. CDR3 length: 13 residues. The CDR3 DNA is TGTGCCAGCAGCTTTGGTCTAGCTGGGGAGCAGTACTTC. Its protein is CASSFGLAGEQYF.

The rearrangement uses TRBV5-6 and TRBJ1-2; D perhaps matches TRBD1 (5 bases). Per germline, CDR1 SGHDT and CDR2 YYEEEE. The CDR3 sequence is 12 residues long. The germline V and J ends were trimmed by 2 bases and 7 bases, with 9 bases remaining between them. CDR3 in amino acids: CASSFARVGYTF. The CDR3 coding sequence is TGTGCCAGCAGCTTTGCCAGGGTTGGCTACACCTTC.

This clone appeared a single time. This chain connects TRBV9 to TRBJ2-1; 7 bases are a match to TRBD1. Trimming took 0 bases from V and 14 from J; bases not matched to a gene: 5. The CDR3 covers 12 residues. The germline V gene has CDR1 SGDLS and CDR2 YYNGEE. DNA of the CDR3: TGTGCCAGCAGCGTAGGGGACAGTTATAAGTTCTTC. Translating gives CASSVGDSYKFF.

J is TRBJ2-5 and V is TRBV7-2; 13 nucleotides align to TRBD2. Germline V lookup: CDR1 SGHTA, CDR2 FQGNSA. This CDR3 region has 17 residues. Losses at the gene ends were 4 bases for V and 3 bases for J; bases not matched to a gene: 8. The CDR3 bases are TGTGCCAGCAGCTCGGGACTAGCGGGATGGGAGGAAGAGACCCAGTACTTC. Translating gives CASSSGLAGWEEETQYF.

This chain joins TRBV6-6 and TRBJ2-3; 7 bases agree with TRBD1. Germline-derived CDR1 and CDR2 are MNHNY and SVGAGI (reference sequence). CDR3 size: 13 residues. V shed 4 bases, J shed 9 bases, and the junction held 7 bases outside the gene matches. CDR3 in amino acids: CASSSTGQTTQYF. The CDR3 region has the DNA TGTGCCAGCAGTTCGACAGGGCAGACAACGCAGTATTTT.

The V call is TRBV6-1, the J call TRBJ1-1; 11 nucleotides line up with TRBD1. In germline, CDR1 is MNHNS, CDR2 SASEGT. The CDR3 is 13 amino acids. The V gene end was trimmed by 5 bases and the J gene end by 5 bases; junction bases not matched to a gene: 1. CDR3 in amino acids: CASSWDRGTEAFF. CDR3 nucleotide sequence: TGTGCCAGCAGTTGGGACAGGGGGACTGAAGCTTTCTTT.